This T cell receptor (beta chain) came from a study of blood T cell repertoires in COVID-19. Original processing notes: Amplification of reference gene primers was used by the study to estimate nucleated cell counts. Produced via immunoSEQ multiplex PCR; TCRdb's table is partial and in-frame only. That table gives V, J and clone size, and the DNA gave D and trimming. This sample has around 200,000 clones; more than 75% occur once, and the top ten carry about 5%. This clone has a single count. This CDR3 is 13 amino acids long. Germline V gene data show CDR1 as SNHLY and CDR2 as FYNNEI. V shed 7 bases and J shed 0 bases, with 9 bases lying between them.

The TCR was taken from a woman over 75 with acute or convalescent COVID-19. The J gene is TRBJ2-5, the V gene TRBV2; D remains unclear. Source material: peripheral blood. CDR3 nucleotides: TGTGCCAGCACCAAGGAGCACCAAGAGACCCAGTACTTC. Protein sequence: CASTKEHQETQYF.